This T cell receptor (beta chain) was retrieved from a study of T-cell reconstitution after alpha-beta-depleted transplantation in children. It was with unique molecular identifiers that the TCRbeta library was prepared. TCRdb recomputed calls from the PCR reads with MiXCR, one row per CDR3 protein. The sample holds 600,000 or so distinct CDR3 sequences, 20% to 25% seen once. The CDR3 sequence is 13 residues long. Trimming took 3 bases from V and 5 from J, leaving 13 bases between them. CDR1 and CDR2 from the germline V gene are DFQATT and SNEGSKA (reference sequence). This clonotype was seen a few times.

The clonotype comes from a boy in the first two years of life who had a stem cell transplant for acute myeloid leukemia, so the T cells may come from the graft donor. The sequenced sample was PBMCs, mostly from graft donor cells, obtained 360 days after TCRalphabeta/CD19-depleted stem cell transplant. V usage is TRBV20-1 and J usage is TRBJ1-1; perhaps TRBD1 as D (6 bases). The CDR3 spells CSARRGARTEAFF. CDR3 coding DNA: TGCAGTGCTAGGCGGGGGGCGCGGACTGAAGCTTTCTTT.